This T cell receptor (beta chain) stems from a study of T cells in Graves' hyperthyroidism and ophthalmopathy. Notes on the study in general: Blood also contained most expanded thyroid clonotypes above 0.001.

The CDR3 has 18 residues. From germline, CDR1 is SNHLY and CDR2 FYNNEI. The V and J ends lost 7 bases and 0 bases, in that order; junction bases with no gene match: 17. RNA transcripts provided the source from which TCR beta CDR3 regions were amplified. Using the HTBI primer set, a first-round RT-PCR was run on the TCR CDR3. From the multiplex PCR reads, TCRdb called clonotypes with MiXCR, one entry per CDR3 protein. The repertoire includes some 600,000 distinct CDR3 sequences, over 11% of them detected once, and 5% to 7% sits in the top ten. Many counts were recorded for this clonotype. What it recognizes is unknown.

The chain joins TRBV2 to TRBJ1-1; TRBD1 aligns across 7 bases. This TCR was sampled from a woman aged 30 to 39 with Graves' hyperthyroidism that later progressed to Graves' ophthalmopathy. The material sequenced was blood. In nucleotides, the CDR3 is TGTGCCAGCATTGGGACAGCCTCCCCCGACATATTGAACACTGAAGCTTTCTTT. Translated, it gives CASIGTASPDILNTEAFF.